What follows are 16 T cell receptor beta chains derived from one specimen sequenced in a study of T cells in localized non-small cell lung cancer. TCRdb's copy holds only in-frame clones and misses some; the assay was immunoSEQ multiplex PCR. The data show about 59,000 clones, 70% to 90% seen once. The material sequenced was peripheral blood, taken before any cancer treatment. The receptors were sampled from a man between 40 and 75 years old with stage I squamous cell lung carcinoma.

A few counts support this clone. The chain is built from TRBV28 and TRBJ1-1; unclear D gene. V lost 8 bases and J 8 bases, leaving 3 bases between the germline ends. This CDR3 comprises 8 residues. CDR1 and CDR2 from the germline V gene are MDHEN and SYDVKM. Here the CDR3 reads CASGEAFF. The CDR3, as DNA: TGTGCCAGCGGAGAAGCTTTCTTT.

This clone occurred once. The rearrangement joins TRBV5-1 to TRBJ2-5; D is uncertain. The CDR3 length is 13 residues. V was clipped by 0 bases and J by 2 bases, with 5 bases between them. The germline V gene encodes CDR1 SGHRS and CDR2 YFSETQ. Here the CDR3 reads CASSLGVQETQYF. CDR3 nucleotides: TGCGCCAGCAGCTTGGGGGTACAAGAGACCCAGTACTTC.

The rearrangement uses TRBV6-6 and TRBJ2-2, with 7 positions matching TRBD2. The CDR3 extends over 15 amino acids. J lost 4 bases, V lost 1 base, and 3 bases had no gene match. From germline, CDR1 is MNHNY and CDR2 SVGAGI (reference sequence). The CDR3 is CASSYLASGTGELFF. CDR3 DNA: TGTGCCAGCAGTTACTTGGCTAGCGGCACCGGGGAGCTGTTTTTT.

The chain is built from TRBV5-1 and TRBJ2-1, with a tentative D call TRBD1 (5 bases). The CDR3 is made up of 13 amino acids. Trimming took off 0 bases at V and 8 bases at J, with 9 bases between the two ends. Per germline, CDR1 SGHRS and CDR2 YFSETQ. CDR3 sequence reads: CASSLGKGYEQFF. DNA for the CDR3: TGCGCCAGCAGCTTGGGTAAGGGGTATGAGCAGTTCTTC.

The rearrangement joins TRBV7-9 to TRBJ2-6; D remains ambiguous. Trimming stripped 5 bases from V and 4 bases from J, with 6 bases between. In germline, CDR1 is SEHNR, CDR2 FQNEAQ (reference sequence). The CDR3 loop spans 13 amino acids. CDR3 region: CASSPTGANVLTF. The CDR3 coding sequence is TGTGCCAGCAGCCCGACCGGGGCCAACGTCCTGACTTTC.

V and J are TRBV6-5 and TRBJ2-1, with D tentatively TRBD1 (5 bases). V was trimmed by 4 bases and J by 8 bases, leaving 15 bases between them. This CDR3 is 14 amino acids long. The germline V gene has CDR1 MNHEY and CDR2 SVGAGI. The CDR3 DNA is TGTGCCAGCAGTTCACAGGCCTTAAACTATGAGCAGTTCTTC. The encoded protein is CASSSQALNYEQFF.

This clone was recorded once. The V gene is TRBV7-6, the J gene TRBJ1-4; D possibly corresponds to TRBD1 (5 bases). Germline-derived CDR1 and CDR2 are SGHVS and FNYEAQ. This CDR3 has 15 residues. Trimming shortened V by 5 bases and J by 6 bases, and 16 bases separated the two germline ends. CDR3 loop: CASSPRGRGDEKLFF. The DNA of the CDR3 is TGTGCCAGCAGCCCCCGGGGTAGGGGAGATGAAAAACTGTTTTTT.

J is TRBJ2-6 and V is TRBV28; TRBD1 matches at 9 bases. The CDR3 extends over 17 amino acids. Trimming took 3 bases from V and 3 from J; bases not matched to a gene: 6. CDR1 is MDHEN, CDR2 SYDVKM, per germline. Here the CDR3 DNA reads TGTGCCAGCAGTTTTCTGACAGGGGGAGGTGGGGCCAACGTCCTGACTTTC. Its protein product is CASSFLTGGGGANVLTF.

The gene calls are TRBV14 and TRBJ2-1; D remains unclear. Germline V gene data show CDR1 as SGHDN and CDR2 as FVKESK. The CDR3 consists of 15 residues. Trimming cost V 1 base and J 7 bases, with 14 bases left between them. The CDR3: CASSQGVGPLNEQFF. CDR3 in DNA: TGTGCCAGCAGCCAAGGCGTCGGGCCCCTTAATGAGCAGTTCTTC.

The chain combines TRBV10-1 with TRBJ1-2; unclear D gene. Germline V gene data show CDR1 as WNHNN and CDR2 as SYGVQD (reference sequence). V was shortened by 7 bases and J by 5 bases, with 11 bases between the two germline ends. The CDR3 loop spans 12 amino acids. The CDR3 region is CASMGISYGYTF. DNA of the CDR3: TGCGCCAGCATGGGGATTTCTTATGGCTACACCTTC.

The chain joins TRBV9 to TRBJ2-7, with D unresolved. V lost 4 bases to trimming and J lost 2 bases, with 19 bases between them. CDR1 SGDLS and CDR2 YYNGEE come from the germline V gene. CDR3 length: 16 amino acids. In nucleotides, the CDR3 is TGTGCCAGCAGCTACCTTGGTAATTCTCCGACCTACGAGCAGTACTTC. This sequence encodes CASSYLGNSPTYEQYF.

This chain joins TRBV6-6 and TRBJ2-7, with a tentative D call TRBD2 (6 bases). The V end lost 2 bases, the J end lost 2 bases, and 7 bases lay between the germline ends. The CDR3 loop spans 13 amino acids. The V gene's germline CDR1 is MNHNY and CDR2 SVGAGI (reference sequence). The CDR3 is CASSYERAYEQYF. CDR3 nucleotide sequence: TGTGCCAGCAGTTACGAGCGGGCCTACGAGCAGTACTTC.

This clone was found once. The chain is built from TRBV7-3 and TRBJ1-2; 7 bases match TRBD1. CDR3 length equals 16 residues. V lost 5 bases, J lost 4 bases, and 13 bases stayed unmatched. CDR1 and CDR2 (germline): SGHTA, FQGTGA. DNA of the CDR3: TGTGCCAGCAGCGTAGTCGGAGGAACAGGGGCCTATGGCTACACCTTC. This encodes CASSVVGGTGAYGYTF.

Remarks on this clone: Germline is not matched at one junction end, which may reflect a read error. The V and J genes are TRBV7-7 and TRBJ2-1; D call uncertain. CDR3 length equals 14 residues. Germline V gene data show CDR1 as SSHAT and CDR2 as FNYEAQ (reference sequence). The CDR3 DNA reads as TGTGCTAGCAGCTCCGGCGGAAGTTACAATGAGCAGTTCTTC. Amino acids: CASSSGGSYNEQFF. Complete variable domain (other parts from reference TRBV7-7 and TRBJ2-1): GAGVSQSPRYKVTKRGQDVTLRCDPISSHATLYWYQQALGQGPEFLTYFNYEAQPDKSGLPSDRFSAERPEGSISTLTIQRTEQRDSAMYRCASSSGGSYNEQFFGPGTRLTVL.

In its sample, this clone was seen once. The chain employs TRBV28 and TRBJ1-5, with D maybe TRBD1 (6 bases). V lost 6 bases, J lost 7 bases, and 16 bases lay in between. CDR1 and CDR2 (germline): MDHEN, SYDVKM. The CDR3 consists of 14 residues. The CDR3 loop is CASRETGLRQPQHF. CDR3 in DNA: TGTGCCAGCAGAGAAACAGGGTTAAGACAGCCCCAGCATTTT. The variable domain in full, completed from reference TRBV28 and TRBJ1-5, reads DVKVTQSSRYLVKRTGEKVFLECVQDMDHENMFWYRQDPGLGLRLIYFSYDVKMKEKGDIPEGYSVSREKKERFSLILESASTNQTSMYLCASRETGLRQPQHFGDGTRLSIL.

The chain uses TRBV30 and TRBJ2-7; D unclear. CDR1 is GTSNPN and CDR2 is SVGIG in the germline V gene (reference sequence). V was trimmed by 2 bases and J by 1 base, leaving 3 bases between them. CDR3 size: 11 residues. The CDR3 sequence is CAWSPSYEQYF. The CDR3 DNA follows: TGTGCCTGGAGTCCGTCCTACGAGCAGTACTTC.